This is a list of T cell receptor beta chains from one sample in a study of blood T cells in healthy people across ages. TCRdb redid the calling of the 5' RACE reads with MiXCR, one entry per CDR3 protein. The data hold 700,000 or so distinct CDR3 sequences, with 22% observed a single time. The sequencing input was blood. The origin of the receptors is a man between 65 and 85 years old in good health. Each CDR3 is given with its conserved first and last residue. Fields, in order: V gene, clone size, J gene, D gene, CDR3 DNA, CDR3 protein. A D gene is named only where the DNA matches it firmly. Clone sizes are given selectively: once, few, many, or a class where the clone is expanded.

TRBV27	few	TRBJ2-3	-	TGTGCCAGCAGCTGGGGGGGGCGAGTAACAGATACGCAGTATTTT	CASSWGGRVTDTQYF
TRBV5-4	few	TRBJ1-2	-	TGTGCCAGCAGCTTGAATGGGTGGGATGGCTACACCTTC	CASSLNGWDGYTF
TRBV5-1	-	TRBJ2-5	-	TGCGCCAGCAGCTTGGGCACCTCGGCAGCTAGGGAGACCCAGTACTTC	CASSLGTSAARETQYF
TRBV10-3	-	TRBJ2-7	-	TGTGCCATCAGTGAGACCGACAAAGCCTACGAGCAGTACTTC	CAISETDKAYEQYF
TRBV6-6	many	TRBJ2-7	TRBD2	TGTGCCAGCAGTTCGACCGGGACTAGCGGGGGTTATTACGAGCAGTACTTC	CASSSTGTSGGYYEQYF
TRBV5-1	few	TRBJ1-2	-	TGCGCCAGCAGCTTGGAACAGCTCAGCAACTATGGCTACACCTTC	CASSLEQLSNYGYTF
TRBV3-1	few	TRBJ2-7	-	TGTGCCAGCAGCCCCGCGGCGGGGAACTACGAGCAGTACTTC	CASSPAAGNYEQYF
TRBV7-8	few	TRBJ1-2	-	TGTGCCAGCAGCTTATATGGGCAGTTCGACTATGGCTACACCTTC	CASSLYGQFDYGYTF
TRBV6-7	few	TRBJ2-5	-	TGTGCCAGCGGACCCTGGGGGGCCCACCAAGAGACCCAGTACTTC	CASGPWGAHQETQYF
TRBV28	few	TRBJ2-7	TRBD1	TGTGCCAGCGGAAGACAGGGGAGCTCCTACGAGCAGTACTTC	CASGRQGSSYEQYF
TRBV29-1	-	TRBJ2-7	-	TGCAGCGCCGGCTCAGGGTCTCTCTACGAGCAGTACTTC	CSAGSGSLYEQYF
TRBV11-2	-	TRBJ2-1	-	TGTGCCAGCAGCTTAGAGGGGGCCTCTGACAATGAGCAGTTCTTC	CASSLEGASDNEQFF
TRBV12-3/TRBV12-4	-	TRBJ1-4	-	TGTGCCAGCAGCTCATCACGTAATGAAAAACTGTTTTTT	CASSSSRNEKLFF
TRBV6-6	once	TRBJ1-3	-	TGTGCCAGCAGTTACTCCCGGGACGCCTCTGGAAACACCATATATTTT	CASSYSRDASGNTIYF
TRBV11-2	-	TRBJ2-7	TRBD1	TGTGCCAGCAGCTTAGTGGGACAGAGTGCCCCCTACGAGCAGTACTTC	CASSLVGQSAPYEQYF
TRBV29-1	many	TRBJ2-3	-	TGCAGCGTTGAGGGGCAAATCACAGATACGCAGTATTTT	CSVEGQITDTQYF
TRBV6-5	-	TRBJ2-3	-	TGTGCCAGCAGTTACCGAGGGCGTAGCACAGATACGCACTATTTT	CASSYRGRSTDTHYF
TRBV10-3	-	TRBJ2-7	TRBD1	TGTGCCATCAGTGGAGGGACAGTCACAGCCTACGAGCAGTACTTC	CAISGGTVTAYEQYF
TRBV3-1	-	TRBJ2-5	-	TGTGCCAGCAGACCTCAGGAACCCCAAGAGACCCAGTACTTC	CASRPQEPQETQYF
TRBV28	few	TRBJ2-1	-	TGTGCCAGCAGTAGCACAGCCAAACGGTTCTTC	CASSSTAKRFF
TRBV7-9	-	TRBJ1-1	-	TGTGCCAGCACCAAAACGCCGGGGGTTACTGAAGCTTTCTTT	CASTKTPGVTEAFF
TRBV29-1	few	TRBJ1-1	-	TGCAGCGTGGGGTTAGGGAGGACGAACACTGAAGCTTTCTTT	CSVGLGRTNTEAFF
TRBV14	-	TRBJ2-1	-	TGTGCCAGCAGCCCGTTCGGGACCCTCCTTGGCAATGAGCAGTTCTTC	CASSPFGTLLGNEQFF
TRBV2	few	TRBJ2-5	-	TGTGCCAGCAGTGACTGGACTGCCCGGGAGACCCAGTACTTC	CASSDWTARETQYF
TRBV6-4	few	TRBJ1-2	-	TGTGCCAGCAAAAGGACTGCCACCAACAACTATGGCTACACCTTC	CASKRTATNNYGYTF
TRBV20-1	few	TRBJ2-5	-	TGCAGTGCTCGAAGGGGTCTAGCCGTCTCGTCCCAGTACTTC	CSARRGLAVSSQYF
TRBV11-2	many	TRBJ2-1	-	TGTGCCAGCAGCTTAGCTTTTTCTAGGTCGGGCAATGAGCAGTTCTTC	CASSLAFSRSGNEQFF
TRBV20-1	-	TRBJ1-2	-	TGCAGGGCGGACAGAGACGTGTCGGGGGGCTACACCTTC	CRADRDVSGGYTF
TRBV6-6	many	TRBJ1-1	-	TGTGCCAGCAGTTACGGAGGGGACATGACTGAAGCTTTCTTT	CASSYGGDMTEAFF
TRBV20-1	few	TRBJ1-2	TRBD1	TGCAGTGCCAGAAGGCCCCGGACAGGGATATCAGATGGCTACACCTTC	CSARRPRTGISDGYTF
TRBV11-2	-	TRBJ2-7	TRBD2	TGTGCCAGCAGCTTAGATACTAGCGGGTCCTACGAGCAGTACTTC	CASSLDTSGSYEQYF
TRBV12-3/TRBV12-4	few	TRBJ2-5	TRBD2	TGTGCCAGCAGTGAACTAGCGGGGCCCGGGGCCCAGTACTTC	CASSELAGPGAQYF
TRBV19	-	TRBJ1-3	-	TGTGCCAGTAGTCCGCTACAGGGCAGCTCTGGAAACACCATATATTTT	CASSPLQGSSGNTIYF
TRBV5-1	-	TRBJ2-5	TRBD2	TGCGCCACTCATTCCAGACTAGCGGGAGAGGTTTTCCAAGAGACCCAGTACTTC	CATHSRLAGEVFQETQYF
TRBV19	-	TRBJ2-7	TRBD1	TGTGCCAGTAGTCCCGGGACAGGGGTCTTTTACGAGCAGTACTTC	CASSPGTGVFYEQYF
TRBV19	-	TRBJ2-1	TRBD1	TGTGCCAGTAGTATAGCGAAAGAGGGGGCGCGCAATGAGCAGTTCTTC	CASSIAKEGARNEQFF
TRBV7-9	-	TRBJ2-2	TRBD2	TGTGCCAGCAGCTCCGGGGGGGCACACACCGGGGAGCTGTTTTTT	CASSSGGAHTGELFF
TRBV5-1	few	TRBJ1-2	TRBD1	TGCGCCAGCAGCTTACAGGGGGAGAGCTATGGCTACACCTTC	CASSLQGESYGYTF
TRBV4-3	few	TRBJ2-1	-	TGCGCCAGCAGCCGGAGACTAGGGGGCGGGGTTACCATTGAGCAGTTCTTC	CASSRRLGGGVTIEQFF
TRBV29-1	-	TRBJ2-3	TRBD2	TGCAGCGTCGTCCGGACTAGCGGGGGGACAGATACGCAGTATTTT	CSVVRTSGGTDTQYF
TRBV25-1	-	TRBJ2-3	-	TGTGCCAGCAGTGAATCATTAGGGCACACAGATACGCAGTATTTT	CASSESLGHTDTQYF
TRBV12-3/TRBV12-4	few	TRBJ2-7	TRBD1	TGTGCCAGCAGTTTAGGACCACAGGGGGCCTACGAGCAGTACTTC	CASSLGPQGAYEQYF
TRBV5-1	few	TRBJ2-3	-	TGCGCCAGCAGCTTGGAGGGGCGGGGGCCCACAGATACGCAGTATTTT	CASSLEGRGPTDTQYF
TRBV6-2/TRBV6-3	few	TRBJ2-1	-	TGTGCCAGCAGAGCCACAGCTCTCTCCTACAATGAGCAGTTCTTC	CASRATALSYNEQFF
TRBV28	-	TRBJ1-2	-	TGTGCCAGCAGTAATATCCGGGACGGAGGCTACACCTTC	CASSNIRDGGYTF
TRBV28	-	TRBJ2-7	TRBD1	TGTGCCAGCAGCCCGGGACAGGGGGGATACGAGCAGTACTTC	CASSPGQGGYEQYF
TRBV19	many	TRBJ1-5	-	TGTGCCAGTAGTTTGACGGGCCGAATTTATAGCAATCAGCCCCAGCATTTT	CASSLTGRIYSNQPQHF
TRBV5-1	few	TRBJ2-3	-	TGCGCCAGCCAGGGTAGACTTAGCACAGATACGCAGTATTTT	CASQGRLSTDTQYF
TRBV12-3/TRBV12-4	few	TRBJ2-1	TRBD2	TGTGCCAGCAGTCCCGCTAGCGGCTCCTACAATGAGCAGTTCTTC	CASSPASGSYNEQFF
TRBV12-3/TRBV12-4	-	TRBJ1-6	-	TGTGCCAGCAGCAGTCAGGGGAATTCACCCCTCCACTTT	CASSSQGNSPLHF
TRBV6-1	-	TRBJ1-6	-	TGTGCCAGCAGCCGAAAGCCCCAATTGGGGGATTCACCCCTCCACTTT	CASSRKPQLGDSPLHF
TRBV20-1	once	TRBJ1-2	-	TGCAGTGCCCTCCGCCCCTCAAGTTTTGTTTTGGGCTACACCTTC	CSALRPSSFVLGYTF
TRBV10-1	few	TRBJ2-7	-	TGCGCCAGCAGTGAGTCACGGACCCGGACTGACGAGCAGTACTTC	CASSESRTRTDEQYF